A selection of T cell receptor beta chains follows, all from one sample in a study of cytomegalovirus exposure and HLA in healthy donors. Sequencing was performed with immunoSEQ multiplex PCR; in TCRdb, only in-frame clones are kept and a portion is missing. Of about 140,000 clones in the sample, around 88% were seen once. Specimen: PBMCs. These receptors came from a woman aged 18-29 years in good health and CMV-seropositive. CDR3s include the opening cysteine and the closing phenylalanine or tryptophan. D genes are given only for firm matches. The size of a clone is reported for some rows only, either as once, few or many, or as a class for expanded clones.

D gene | J gene | V gene | clone size | CDR3 DNA | CDR3 protein
NA | TRBJ1-5 | TRBV5-6 | NA | TGTGCCAGCAGCTTTTCAGGGTTATATAGCAATCAGCCCCAGCATTTT | CASSFSGLYSNQPQHF
TRBD2 | TRBJ2-1 | TRBV7-7 | NA | TGTGCTAGCAGCTTGGGACTAGCGGGGGAGCAGTTCTTC | CASSLGLAGEQFF
NA | TRBJ1-1 | TRBV28 | NA | TGTGCCAGCAACCCAGGGGTGAACACTGAAGCTTTCTTT | CASNPGVNTEAFF
TRBD1 | TRBJ1-1 | TRBV4-2 | NA | TGTGCCAGCAGCAAACAGGGGTGGAACGCGGAAGCTTTCTTT | CASSKQGWNAEAFF
NA | TRBJ1-3 | TRBV7-2 | NA | TGTGCCAGCAGCTTAGCCCGCTATGTAGGGGTTGGAAACACCATATATTTT | CASSLARYVGVGNTIYF
NA | TRBJ2-1 | TRBV6-6 | NA | TGTGCCAGCAGTTCATGGGACTTAGAGTCCAATGAGCAGTTCTTC | CASSSWDLESNEQFF
NA | TRBJ1-1 | TRBV9 | NA | TGTGCCAGCAGCGTAGTTCCCGCGGTTCTACGGAACACTGAAGCTTTCTTT | CASSVVPAVLRNTEAFF
TRBD2 | TRBJ2-7 | TRBV4-1 | once | TGCGCCAGCAGCCCAATTCCGGGGGGGACCTGGGGCGAGCAGTACTTC | CASSPIPGGTWGEQYF
NA | TRBJ2-1 | TRBV6-5 | NA | TGTGCCAGCAGTTCCGCAGACAGGATCAATGAGCAGTTCTTC | CASSSADRINEQFF
TRBD1 | TRBJ1-4 | TRBV6-5 | NA | TGTGCCAGCAGTTACACAGGGGCGTATGAAAAACTGTTTTTT | CASSYTGAYEKLFF
NA | TRBJ1-1 | TRBV5-4 | once | TGTGCCAGCAGCCCGTGGGCGGGGGGCAACACTGAAGCTTTCTTT | CASSPWAGGNTEAFF
TRBD1 | TRBJ1-2 | TRBV28 | NA | TGTGCCAGCAGTCTCCACCCCGGGACAGGGTCCTATGGCTACACCTTC | CASSLHPGTGSYGYTF
NA | TRBJ1-1 | TRBV6-5 | NA | TGTGCCAGCAGTGAGGGAGGTGACACTGAAGCTTTCTTT | CASSEGGDTEAFF
TRBD1 | TRBJ2-7 | TRBV7-2 | NA | TGTGCCAGCCTCAGCCACAGGGGCTTCTCCTACGAGCAGTACTTC | CASLSHRGFSYEQYF
TRBD2 | TRBJ2-5 | TRBV9 | NA | TGTGCCAGCAGGTGGCGGGGGGATAAAGAGACCCAGTACTTC | CASRWRGDKETQYF
TRBD2 | TRBJ2-1 | TRBV9 | NA | TGTGCCAGCAGCGTCAGGGGAGCGGGACTAGCGGGCCCTAATGAGCAGTTCTTC | CASSVRGAGLAGPNEQFF
NA | TRBJ2-7 | TRBV4-2 | NA | TGTGCCAGCAGCCAAGATAGAGGGGGACCCTACGAGCAGTACTTC | CASSQDRGGPYEQYF
TRBD2 | TRBJ2-7 | TRBV7-8 | NA | TGTGCCAGCAGCTTAGGGAGTAGCGGGAGTCGTGAGCAGTACTTC | CASSLGSSGSREQYF
TRBD2 | TRBJ2-1 | TRBV7-9 | NA | TGTGCCAGCAGCGCTCGAGCGGGAGCCTCCTACAATGAGCAGTTCTTC | CASSARAGASYNEQFF
NA | TRBJ1-2 | TRBV14 | NA | TGTGCCAGCAGCCAAGCGGGAGGTTATGGCTACACCTTC | CASSQAGGYGYTF
NA | TRBJ1-5 | TRBV28 | NA | TGTGCCAGTTGGGACATCTCCTATAGCAATCAGCCCCAGCATTTT | CASWDISYSNQPQHF
NA | TRBJ1-1 | TRBV5-1 | NA | TGCGCCAGCAGCTTGGGGCGGGTTGTACGCACTGAAGCTTTCTTT | CASSLGRVVRTEAFF
NA | TRBJ2-5 | TRBV29-1 | NA | TGCAGCGTTGTAGGGGCCTTGGGGCGGCGAGAGACCCAGTACTTC | CSVVGALGRRETQYF
NA | TRBJ2-5 | TRBV28 | once | TGTGCCAGCAGTGGACTCCAAGAGACCCAGTACTTC | CASSGLQETQYF
NA | TRBJ2-2 | TRBV5-1 | NA | TGCGCCAGCAGCACAGGTCACACCGGGGAGCTGTTTTTT | CASSTGHTGELFF
NA | TRBJ1-2 | TRBV7-9 | once | TGTGCCAGCAGCTTAGAAGTGGCAGGGGAAGGCTACACCTTC | CASSLEVAGEGYTF
NA | TRBJ1-6 | TRBV10-1 | NA | TGCGCCAGCAGTGGGACAGAGGGTTCACCCCTCCACTTT | CASSGTEGSPLHF
TRBD1 | TRBJ1-2 | TRBV5-1 | NA | TGCGCCAGCAGCGGTGGGGACAGGGGTGCCTATGGCTACACCTTC | CASSGGDRGAYGYTF
NA | TRBJ1-1 | TRBV5-4 | NA | TGTGCCAGCAGCCCCCGAGGCAGGGAGAACACTGAAGCTTTCTTT | CASSPRGRENTEAFF
NA | TRBJ1-3 | TRBV2 | NA | TGTGCCGGCGCCGGGACACGGCGTGGGACCATATATTTT | CAGAGTRRGTIYF
NA | TRBJ2-3 | TRBV7-6 | few | TGTGCCAGCAGCTTAGGTGCGGGACCCGCGGGGACAGATACGCAGTATTTT | CASSLGAGPAGTDTQYF
NA | TRBJ2-2 | TRBV11-2 | NA | TGTGCCAGCAGCTTATTTTCTGCCGGGGAGCTGTTTTTT | CASSLFSAGELFF
NA | TRBJ2-7 | TRBV5-6 | NA | TGTGCCAGCAGCTTCCGTTCCGAGCAGTACTTC | CASSFRSEQYF
NA | TRBJ1-5 | TRBV6-1 | NA | TGTGCCAGCACCACCGGACAAGTTAGCAATCAGCCCCAGCATTTT | CASTTGQVSNQPQHF
NA | TRBJ1-2 | TRBV7-9 | once | TGTGCCAGCAGCTCCTATGGTGGCTATGGCTACACCTTC | CASSSYGGYGYTF
TRBD1 | TRBJ1-2 | TRBV5-1 | few | TGCGCCAGCAGCTCTGCATCCGGGACAGGCTATGGCTACACCTTC | CASSSASGTGYGYTF
TRBD1 | TRBJ2-7 | TRBV27 | NA | TGTGCCAGCAGGGTACAGGGGTATAGCGAGCAGTACTTC | CASRVQGYSEQYF
NA | TRBJ1-2 | TRBV6-5 | NA | TGTGCCAGCCGAACCCCGGGAATCGAATATGGCTACACCTTC | CASRTPGIEYGYTF
TRBD2 | TRBJ2-7 | TRBV6-6 | once | TGTGCCAGCAGACAGCTAGCGGGGACCGAGCAGTACTTC | CASRQLAGTEQYF
NA | TRBJ1-2 | TRBV18 | NA | TGTGCCAGCTCACCGTCGGGACTAGGCTATGGCTACACCTTC | CASSPSGLGYGYTF
TRBD1 | TRBJ1-2 | TRBV27 | once | TGTGCCAGCGGGGACAGCAGGGAGCCTAGTGGCTACACCTTC | CASGDSREPSGYTF
NA | TRBJ2-2 | TRBV5-1 | NA | TGCGCCAGCAGCTTGGGTGGGGCTTCGAACACCGGGGAGCTGTTTTTT | CASSLGGASNTGELFF
NA | TRBJ1-3 | TRBV9 | NA | TGTGCCAGCAGCGTAGCAACGGCAGGGCCTGGAAACACCATATATTTT | CASSVATAGPGNTIYF
NA | TRBJ1-1 | TRBV2 | NA | TGTGCCAGCAGTGAGTTCAGTTCTAACACTGAAGCTTTCTTT | CASSEFSSNTEAFF
TRBD1 | TRBJ2-2 | TRBV9 | NA | TGTGCCAGCAGCGTAGGACCCCCCGGGACAGGGGCCGGGGAGCTGTTTTTT | CASSVGPPGTGAGELFF
NA | TRBJ2-1 | TRBV19 | NA | TGTGCCAGTAGTTACGGACAGGGAGGGAATGAGCAGTTCTTC | CASSYGQGGNEQFF
NA | TRBJ1-4 | TRBV4-2 | NA | TGTGCCAGCAGCCCCTCGGAGGGTCGGGAAAAACTGTTTTTT | CASSPSEGREKLFF
NA | TRBJ2-2 | TRBV19 | few | TGTGCCAGTAGTAATCAGGGCAGGGTGGCCACCGGGGAGCTGTTTTTT | CASSNQGRVATGELFF
NA | TRBJ1-1 | TRBV29-1 | NA | TGCAGCGTCGGGGTTCCGGCGGACACTGAAGCTTTCTTT | CSVGVPADTEAFF
TRBD2 | TRBJ2-1 | TRBV4-3 | NA | TGCGCCAGCAGCCAAGTTAGCGGGGGATACAATGAGCAGTTCTTC | CASSQVSGGYNEQFF
NA | TRBJ1-3 | TRBV30 | NA | TGTGCCTGGTCCAAGGACAGCGGAAACACCATATATTTT | CAWSKDSGNTIYF
TRBD1 | TRBJ1-4 | TRBV18 | NA | TGTGCCAGCTCTCCGGGACAGGAGATTAATGAAAAACTGTTTTTT | CASSPGQEINEKLFF
NA | TRBJ2-1 | TRBV9 | NA | TGTGCCAGCAGCGTAGGAAGTGGGACACCCGAGCAGTTCTTC | CASSVGSGTPEQFF
NA | TRBJ2-2 | TRBV30 | NA | TGTGCCTGGCTTCCGGGAGGGGGCATCGGGGAGCTGTTTTTT | CAWLPGGGIGELFF
NA | TRBJ1-5 | TRBV15 | once | TGTGCCACCAGCAGAGGGGGGGGCTGGCAGCCCCAGCATTTT | CATSRGGGWQPQHF
TRBD1 | TRBJ2-7 | TRBV6-1 | NA | TGTGCCAGCAACCTCAGGGGGACGGAGTACGAGCAGTACTTC | CASNLRGTEYEQYF
TRBD2 | TRBJ2-3 | TRBV7-6 | NA | TGTGCCAGCAGCCCCAGGACTAGCGGGGCAGATACGCAGTATTTT | CASSPRTSGADTQYF
NA | TRBJ2-7 | TRBV7-9 | NA | TGTGCCAGCAGCTTATTCGGGGAAGGGGGCTACGAGCAGTACTTC | CASSLFGEGGYEQYF
TRBD2 | TRBJ2-5 | TRBV7-2 | NA | TGTGCCAGCAGCTTAGTACTAGCGGAAGAGACCCAGTACTTC | CASSLVLAEETQYF